The 7 T cell receptor beta chains given below trace back to one sample, sequenced in a study of molecular identifiers for immune sequencing clone quantification. TCRdb redid the calling of the PCR reads with MiXCR, one entry per CDR3 protein. The data show 460,000 or so distinct CDR3 sequences, about 22% seen once. The sample comprised naive CD8+ T cells from blood, with Jurkat cell RNA spiked in. Indicated subset: FACS-sorted CD8+CD4-CCR7+CD45RA+ naive T cells. The source of these receptors is a human donor in good health. Some libraries in this study had Jurkat cell RNA spiked in.

This clonotype showed up many times. The chain carries TRBV7-2 and TRBJ1-3, with a weak D call TRBD1 (5 bases). This CDR3 region has 16 residues. The germline V gene encodes CDR1 SGHTA and CDR2 FQGNSA. The V end was cut by 5 bases, the J end by 0 bases, with 14 bases between. CDR3 in DNA: TGTGCCAGCAGCCACGCGGGGGTCAGCTCTGGAAACACCATATATTTT. This encodes CASSHAGVSSGNTIYF.

In its sample, this clonotype was seen many times. The chain's CDR3 is CASSYARGGADTQYF. CDR3 nucleotides: TGTGCCAGCAGTTACGCGCGGGGGGGAGCAGATACGCAGTATTTT. The chain couples TRBV6-6 to TRBJ2-3; 9 bases map to TRBD2. J lost 4 bases, V lost 2 bases, and 4 bases had no gene match. Germline assignment: CDR1 MNHNY and CDR2 SVGAGI (reference sequence). This CDR3 contains 15 residues.

This clonotype was seen at least ten times. V and J are TRBV7-6 and TRBJ2-7; the D gene is possibly TRBD2 (5 bases). Germline V CDR1 and CDR2: SGHVS, FNYEAQ. Trimming left V 5 bases short and J 7 bases short, with 18 bases between. This CDR3 contains 14 residues. CDR3 DNA sequence: TGTGCCAGCAGCCCGGCGGAAAAGAGGAGGGAGCAGTACTTC. It encodes CASSPAEKRREQYF.

In this sample, this clonotype turned up a few times. The rearrangement joins TRBV30 to TRBJ1-2, with TRBD1 matching 8 bases. Germline-derived CDR1 and CDR2 are GTSNPN and SVGIG (reference sequence). The junction had 5 bases not matched to a gene; V was cut back by 1 base and J by 4 bases. The CDR3 is 14 amino acids. The CDR3 region has the DNA TGTGCCTGGAGTGCACAGGGGGAGGTCTATGGCTACACCTTC. This encodes CAWSAQGEVYGYTF.

There are many counts of this clonotype. V gene TRBV7-9 combines with J gene TRBJ2-3; 12 bases align to TRBD2. Germline-derived CDR1 and CDR2 are SEHNR and FQNEAQ (reference sequence). Trimming removed 8 bases from V and 6 bases from J; junction bases left unmatched: 3. CDR3 length: 13 amino acids. Here the CDR3 DNA reads TGTGCCAGCCTAGCGGGAGGGCCGGATACGCAGTATTTT. It encodes CASLAGGPDTQYF.

This sequence joins TRBV12-3 or TRBV12-4 and TRBJ1-1; D is undetermined. Trimming shortened V by 6 bases and J by 8 bases, and 13 bases separated the two germline ends. This CDR3 comprises 12 residues. CDR3 DNA sequence: TGTGCCAGCAGAATGAACCGCAGAGAAGCTTTCTTT. Translation gives CASRMNRREAFF.

This clonotype was picked up many times. This sequence joins TRBV20-1 and TRBJ1-5; TRBD1 is a possible D gene (6 bases). The CDR3 extends over 17 amino acids. Germline-derived CDR1 and CDR2 are DFQATT and SNEGSKA (reference sequence). Trimming took 6 bases from V and 0 from J, leaving 21 bases between them. The chain's CDR3 is CSAAFTGTQNSNQPQHF. CDR3 DNA sequence: TGCAGTGCCGCTTTCACCGGGACACAAAATAGCAATCAGCCCCAGCATTTT.